The entry below describes one T cell receptor beta chain. Its cognate antigen is unknown. Per the germline V gene, CDR1 is WNHNN and CDR2 is SYGVQD (reference sequence). V gave up 3 bases and J gave up 0 bases, with 5 bases separating them. This CDR3 region has 13 residues. Ipilimumab CTLA-4 blockade and focal radiation were given to patients with chemo-refractory metastatic non-small-cell lung cancer. These data are taken from a study of radiotherapy plus CTLA-4 blockade in lung cancer. Study-level background: 15% to 20% of enrolled patients responded objectively, and roughly 31% had disease control. Overall study results and limits: In blood, after radiotherapy plus ipilimumab, tumor-derived TCR clones expanded.

Generated by immunoSEQ multiplex PCR, the TCRdb table keeps only in-frame clones and is missing some. The table records fewer than 90,000 clones, roughly four fifths of them present only once. This clonotype originated in a human donor with non-small cell lung cancer who had stable disease on radiotherapy plus ipilimumab. The chain links TRBV10-1 to TRBJ1-1, with TRBD1 as a possible D gene (5 bases). The specimen was peripheral blood, collected from a patient treated with radiotherapy plus ipilimumab. The CDR3 sequence is CASSEQVNTEAFF. The CDR3 bases are TGCGCCAGCAGTGAACAGGTGAACACTGAAGCTTTCTTT.